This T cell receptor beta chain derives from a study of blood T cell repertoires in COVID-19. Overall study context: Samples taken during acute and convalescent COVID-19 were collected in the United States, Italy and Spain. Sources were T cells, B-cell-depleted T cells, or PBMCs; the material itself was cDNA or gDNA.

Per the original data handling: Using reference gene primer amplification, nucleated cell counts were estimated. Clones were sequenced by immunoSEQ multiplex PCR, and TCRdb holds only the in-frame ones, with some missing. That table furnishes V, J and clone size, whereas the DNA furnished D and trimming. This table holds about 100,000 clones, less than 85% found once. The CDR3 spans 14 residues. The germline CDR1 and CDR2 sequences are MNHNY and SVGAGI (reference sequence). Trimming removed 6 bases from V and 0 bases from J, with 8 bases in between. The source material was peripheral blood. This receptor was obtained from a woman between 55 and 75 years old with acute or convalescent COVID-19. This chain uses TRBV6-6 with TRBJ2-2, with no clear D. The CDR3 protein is CASSGTANTGELFF. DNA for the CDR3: TGTGCCAGCAGCGGAACAGCGAACACCGGGGAGCTGTTTTTT.